The rows below give T cell receptor beta chains drawn from one sample of a study of OX40 agonist ivuxolimab in advanced cancers. This table comes from immunoSEQ multiplex PCR, and its TCRdb copy is limited to in-frame clones, with some not included. Of tens of thousands of clones listed, under 90% are singletons. The material sequenced was CD4+ or CD8+ T cells sorted from blood, taken in a trial of the OX40 agonist ivuxolimab. The receptors originated from an adult with an advanced solid tumor such as melanoma, head and neck, liver or kidney cancer. CDR3s include the opening cysteine and the closing phenylalanine or tryptophan. The D gene is left open where the match is weak. Part of the rows lack a size; the others show once, few, many or a class for expanded clones.

>TRBJ2-7|TRBV5-4|few|.
TGTGCCAGCAGCAATGGACAGTACTCCTACGAGCAGTACTTC
CASSNGQYSYEQYF
>TRBJ2-7|TRBV18|.|.
TGTGCCAGCTCACCTAGGGATGTACACGAGCAGTACTTC
CASSPRDVHEQYF
>TRBJ2-1|TRBV18|.|TRBD2
TGTGCCAGCTCACCACCGCTGCTAGCGGGAAGTGAGCAGTTCTTC
CASSPPLLAGSEQFF
>TRBJ2-7|TRBV7-2|.|.
TGTGCCAGCAGCTTTACCCCTGACCACGAGCAGTACTTC
CASSFTPDHEQYF
>TRBJ2-2|TRBV4-3|.|TRBD2
TGCGCCAGCAGCCAAGGAACCACTGGGACTAGCGGCCTCACCGGGGAGCTGTTTTTT
CASSQGTTGTSGLTGELFF
>TRBJ1-2|TRBV6-1|.|TRBD1
TGTGCCAGGGATGACAGGGGAGAGTATGGCTACACCTTC
CARDDRGEYGYTF
>TRBJ2-2|TRBV29-1|.|TRBD1
TGCAGCGTTTATTTGAGGGGGCTCACCGGGGAGCTGTTTTTT
CSVYLRGLTGELFF
>TRBJ2-7|TRBV5-4|few|TRBD2
TGTGCCAGCAGCACCGGACTAGCGGGAGAACACGAGCAGTACTTC
CASSTGLAGEHEQYF
>TRBJ1-4|TRBV7-2|.|.
TGTGCCAGCAGCTGGACAGCCGAAAAACTGTTTTTT
CASSWTAEKLFF
>TRBJ1-5|TRBV7-2|.|.
TGTGCCAGCAGCTTAGGTTCGGGGGGATCGAGCAATCAGCCCCAGCATTTT
CASSLGSGGSSNQPQHF
>TRBJ1-3|TRBV9|.|.
TGTGCCAGCAGCCTCCGACAGGACAGCTCTGGAAACACCATATATTTT
CASSLRQDSSGNTIYF
>TRBJ2-2|TRBV9|.|.
TGTGCCAGCAGCGTGACGTTCAACCCAGGGCTGTCCGGGGAGCTGTTTTTT
CASSVTFNPGLSGELFF
>TRBJ1-5|TRBV18|.|.
TGTGCCAGCTCACCAACCGGGGTTTCCTATAGCAATCAGCCCCAGCATTTT
CASSPTGVSYSNQPQHF
>TRBJ1-4|TRBV6-5|.|.
TGTGCCAGCAGTGGAGCAAATGAAAAACTGTTTTTT
CASSGANEKLFF
>TRBJ2-5|TRBV5-4|.|.
TGTGCCAGCACCCCTATTGGGGGCTCGGAGACCCAGTACTTC
CASTPIGGSETQYF
>TRBJ2-7|TRBV6-5|.|TRBD2
TGTGCCAGCAGTTACTTTTCGACTAGCGGGAGGTACGAGCAGTACTTC
CASSYFSTSGRYEQYF
>TRBJ1-3|TRBV5-1|.|TRBD1
TGCGCCAGCAGCTTGGGGACAGGGGGCTTCTCTGGAAACACCATATATTTT
CASSLGTGGFSGNTIYF
>TRBJ2-2|TRBV7-9|once|TRBD2
TGTGCCAGCAGCTTAGGGACTAGCGGGATCGAGGAGCTGTTTTTT
CASSLGTSGIEELFF
>TRBJ2-1|TRBV7-2|.|.
TGTGCCAGCAGCCCGACGGCCTCCTACAATGAGCAGTTCTTC
CASSPTASYNEQFF
>TRBJ1-5|TRBV7-9|.|.
TGTGCCAGCAGCTCCTTGGGGAATCAGCCCCAGCATTTT
CASSSLGNQPQHF
>TRBJ1-1|TRBV10-2|.|.
TGCGCCAGCAGTGAGTCGACATTAACTGAAGCTTTCTTT
CASSESTLTEAFF
>TRBJ2-7|TRBV11-3|few|.
TGTGCCAGCAGCTTGGGACTTGAATACGAGCAGTACTTC
CASSLGLEYEQYF
>TRBJ2-3|TRBV9|.|TRBD2
TGTGCCAGCAGCGTAGGGCCTAGCGGGTGGACAGATACGCAGTATTTT
CASSVGPSGWTDTQYF
>TRBJ1-3|TRBV28|few|.
TGTGCCAGCCGTAGCTCTGGAAACACCATATATTTT
CASRSSGNTIYF
>TRBJ2-2|TRBV9|.|TRBD2
TGTGCCAGCAGCGTAGGAGCGGGAGTTGCTGACGGGGAGCTGTTTTTT
CASSVGAGVADGELFF
>TRBJ2-5|TRBV10-2|.|TRBD2
TGCGCCAGCAGCAAGCGGGAGCGTCAAGAGACCCAGTACTTC
CASSKRERQETQYF
>TRBJ2-7|TRBV4-3|.|.
TGCGCCAGCAGCCAAGCGGGGAACCTTCTGGGGGAGCAGTACTTC
CASSQAGNLLGEQYF
>TRBJ1-2|TRBV5-1|.|.
TGCGCCAGCAGCCATGGGACAACCAACTATGGCTACACCTTC
CASSHGTTNYGYTF
>TRBJ2-7|TRBV27|.|.
TGTGCCAGCAGTTTCGACCGGGGCTACTACGAGCAGTACTTC
CASSFDRGYYEQYF
>TRBJ2-3|TRBV20-1|.|.
TGCAGTGCTGGGGACACAGATACGCAGTATTTT
CSAGDTDTQYF
>TRBJ2-5|TRBV7-9|few|TRBD2
TGTGCCAGCAGCATCGGACTAGCGGGAGGTGGAGCTGAGACCCAGTACTTC
CASSIGLAGGGAETQYF
>TRBJ2-6|TRBV25-1|.|TRBD2
TGTGCCAGCAGTGAAGGGACTAGCGGGAGTACTGGGGCCAACGTCCTGACTTTC
CASSEGTSGSTGANVLTF
>TRBJ1-2|TRBV4-1|.|TRBD1
TGCGCCAGCAGCCCCCAGGGGGCCAACTATGGCTACACCTTC
CASSPQGANYGYTF
>TRBJ2-7|TRBV18|.|.
TGTGCCAGCTCACCACCCGTCAGCTCCTACGAGCAGTACTTC
CASSPPVSSYEQYF
>TRBJ1-5|TRBV5-4|medium-sized|.
TGTGCCAGCAGCCTGGGGGCTGAGGCGAATCAGCCCCAGCATTTT
CASSLGAEANQPQHF
>TRBJ2-2|TRBV30|.|.
TGTGCCTGGAGGCCTAATAGTGCCGGGGAGCTGTTTTTT
CAWRPNSAGELFF
>TRBJ2-7|TRBV6-6|.|TRBD2
TGTGCCAGCTCGGGACTAGCGGCATACGAGCAGTACTTC
CASSGLAAYEQYF
>TRBJ1-4|TRBV18|.|TRBD1
TGTGCCAGCTCATCGGACAGGGTTTTTGAAAAACTGTTTTTT
CASSSDRVFEKLFF
>TRBJ2-3|TRBV28|.|.
TGTGCCAGCAGTTTGTTACAGAGAGATACGCAGTATTTT
CASSLLQRDTQYF
>TRBJ2-3|TRBV5-1|.|TRBD1
TGCGCCAGCAGCTGGAAGGGACAGGTTAGCACAGATACGCAGTATTTT
CASSWKGQVSTDTQYF
>TRBJ2-1|TRBV11-1|.|TRBD2
TGTGCCAGTTCAGCGGGGGACTACAATGAGCAGTTCTTC
CASSAGDYNEQFF
>TRBJ2-3|TRBV5-1|.|.
TGCGCCAGCAGCTCCTTCTCGAGGGGTACCCCACCGCAGTATTTT
CASSSFSRGTPPQYF
>TRBJ1-1|TRBV6-5|.|.
TGTGCCAGCAGACGACTGGGAAACACTGAAGCTTTCTTT
CASRRLGNTEAFF
>TRBJ2-7|TRBV29-1|once|TRBD1
TGCAGCGTTGAAGGGGGACGGGGACAGGGAGGGTTGCAGTACTTC
CSVEGGRGQGGLQYF
>TRBJ1-1|TRBV5-4|.|.
TGTGCCAGCAGCGCGGTGGGCGACACTGAAGCTTTCTTT
CASSAVGDTEAFF
>TRBJ1-6|TRBV5-1|once|.
TGCGCCAGCAGCTTGATTGGTCGGAACAATTCACCCCTCCACTTT
CASSLIGRNNSPLHF
>TRBJ1-5|TRBV10-3|once|TRBD1
TGTGCCATCAGTGAAGAGACAGGGGGATATCAGCCCCAGCATTTT
CAISEETGGYQPQHF
>TRBJ1-2|TRBV10-3|.|TRBD1
TGTGCCATCAGTGAACAGGGGTGGGATGGCTACACCTTC
CAISEQGWDGYTF
>TRBJ1-2|TRBV10-1|few|.
TGCGCCAGCAGTGATGCGTCTTTCGGAGGCTACACCTTC
CASSDASFGGYTF
>TRBJ1-1|TRBV7-9|.|TRBD1
TGTGCCAGCAGTACCGGGGACAGAGTGAACACTGAAGCTTTCTTT
CASSTGDRVNTEAFF
>TRBJ2-2|TRBV30|.|.
TGTGCCTGGACTTACGGGGGAAGAACCGGGGAGCTGTTTTTT
CAWTYGGRTGELFF
>TRBJ1-1|TRBV5-5|.|TRBD1
TGTGCCAGCAGGATGGACAGGGCGAACACTGAAGCTTTCTTT
CASRMDRANTEAFF
>TRBJ1-3|TRBV28|.|.
TGTGCTATTCAGCCGGCTTCGAGCGGAGGTGGAAACACCATATATTTT
CAIQPASSGGGNTIYF
>TRBJ2-5|TRBV23-1|.|TRBD2
TGCGCCAGCAGTCAACCCCCGCTCGGGAGGGGGGAGACCCAGTACTTC
CASSQPPLGRGETQYF
>TRBJ1-3|TRBV2|.|.
TGTGCCAGCAGTGAGATTGGGGGGTTCTCTGGAAACACCATATATTTT
CASSEIGGFSGNTIYF